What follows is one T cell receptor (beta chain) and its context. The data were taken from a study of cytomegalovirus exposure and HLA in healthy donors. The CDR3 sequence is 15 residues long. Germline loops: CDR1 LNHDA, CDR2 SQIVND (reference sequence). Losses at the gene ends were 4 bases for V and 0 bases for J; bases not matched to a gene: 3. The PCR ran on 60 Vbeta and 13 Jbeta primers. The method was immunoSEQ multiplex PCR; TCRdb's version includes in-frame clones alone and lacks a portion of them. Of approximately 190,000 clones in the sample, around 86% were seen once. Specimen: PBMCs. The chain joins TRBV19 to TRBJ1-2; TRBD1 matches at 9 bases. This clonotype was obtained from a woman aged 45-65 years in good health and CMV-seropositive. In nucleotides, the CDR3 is TGTGCCAGTAGTACCCGACAGGGGGCTAACTATGGCTACACCTTC. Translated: CASSTRQGANYGYTF.